This entry concerns a single T cell receptor (beta chain). Its matching antigen is unknown. The data belong to a study of CD8+ T cells in alopecia areata. Study details: Treatment ran 6 to 18 months, with 6 months of follow-up afterward. General study findings and limits: Especially in alopecia totalis/universalis, lesional scalp showed greater clonality than normal scalp did. Sequenced scalp T cells also include alphabeta T cells resident in normal skin.

V shed 4 bases and J 2 bases; nucleotides not matched to a gene: 4. Germline CDR1 reads MNHEY; CDR2 reads SMNVEV (reference sequence). The CDR3 runs 14 residues. It was from PBMCs that CD4+ and CD8+ T cells were sorted. Sequencing used cDNA as its template, made by extracting RNA and reverse transcribing it. This table comes from immunoSEQ multiplex PCR, and its TCRdb copy is limited to in-frame clones, with some not included. The sample includes fewer than 150,000 clones, around 50% of them seen just once. The sample consisted of CD4+ T cells sorted from blood, taken at week 0. The chain is built from TRBV27 and TRBJ2-5, with 7 bases lining up with TRBD1. The source is a human donor with alopecia areata. This CDR3 reads CASSSRQGQETQYF. CDR3 DNA: TGTGCCAGCAGTTCAAGACAGGGACAAGAGACCCAGTACTTC.